A selection of T cell receptor beta chains follows, all from one sample in a study of blood T cell repertoires in COVID-19. Here immunoSEQ multiplex PCR was the method, and the copy in TCRdb shows in-frame clones only, minus some. The sample holds about 130,000 clones, around nine tenths seen once. Specimen: peripheral blood. These receptors were collected from a woman over 75 with acute or convalescent COVID-19. CDR3s include the opening cysteine and the closing phenylalanine or tryptophan. Fields, in order: V gene, D gene, CDR3 protein. D genes are given only for firm matches.

v_gene: TRBV28
d_gene: NA
CDR3aa: CASSGGIRAGTEAFF

v_gene: TRBV3-1/TRBV3-2
d_gene: NA
CDR3aa: CASSQAGGYGYTF

v_gene: TRBV6-1
d_gene: TRBD1
CDR3aa: CASSETTGGQAFF

v_gene: TRBV28
d_gene: TRBD1
CDR3aa: CASRGTGSNQPQHF

v_gene: TRBV5-1
d_gene: NA
CDR3aa: CASSALQGRTEAFF

v_gene: TRBV6-1
d_gene: TRBD2
CDR3aa: CASSENSGAYNEQFF

v_gene: TRBV25-1
d_gene: NA
CDR3aa: CASGAQGSNTQYF

v_gene: TRBV28
d_gene: NA
CDR3aa: CASSSRGQYF

v_gene: TRBV28
d_gene: NA
CDR3aa: CASSHGTTSNQPQHF

v_gene: TRBV29-1
d_gene: TRBD1
CDR3aa: CSVETGMNTEAFF

v_gene: TRBV6-6
d_gene: TRBD2
CDR3aa: CASRPTTSGNRNEQFF

v_gene: TRBV5-4
d_gene: NA
CDR3aa: CASSASGGPGNTIYF

v_gene: TRBV4-2
d_gene: NA
CDR3aa: CASSQGGRSYNSPLHF

v_gene: TRBV5-3
d_gene: NA
CDR3aa: CARSPLGVEQFF

v_gene: TRBV6-2/TRBV6-3
d_gene: TRBD1
CDR3aa: CASSRDRQNTEAFF

v_gene: TRBV20-1
d_gene: TRBD2
CDR3aa: CSASSGLASYEQYF

v_gene: TRBV18
d_gene: TRBD1
CDR3aa: CASSSRTGVTGANTIYF

v_gene: TRBV2
d_gene: NA
CDR3aa: CASSPGTPNYGYTF

v_gene: TRBV3-1/TRBV3-2
d_gene: NA
CDR3aa: CASSQLLWQTGEQFF

v_gene: TRBV3-1/TRBV3-2
d_gene: TRBD2
CDR3aa: CASSLLSSGSADTQYF

v_gene: TRBV10-3
d_gene: NA
CDR3aa: CAISEFQDSAPLHF

v_gene: TRBV3-1/TRBV3-2
d_gene: TRBD2
CDR3aa: CASSQVFSGGAGDIQYF

v_gene: TRBV18
d_gene: NA
CDR3aa: CASSPIGVGNSPLHF

v_gene: TRBV6-5
d_gene: TRBD1
CDR3aa: CASSSTGGNQPQHF

v_gene: TRBV15
d_gene: NA
CDR3aa: CATSREGSGNTDTQYF

v_gene: TRBV29-1
d_gene: TRBD1
CDR3aa: CSAEDRGHYGYTF

v_gene: TRBV24-1
d_gene: NA
CDR3aa: CATSDVGNTQYF

v_gene: TRBV5-1
d_gene: TRBD2
CDR3aa: CASSRRRREANTGELFF

v_gene: TRBV7-2
d_gene: TRBD1
CDR3aa: CASSLADRARGYTF

v_gene: TRBV3-1/TRBV3-2
d_gene: NA
CDR3aa: CASSQMGRAEAFF

v_gene: TRBV5-1
d_gene: TRBD2
CDR3aa: CASSVSGGVVDTQYF

v_gene: TRBV6-5
d_gene: TRBD2
CDR3aa: CASSPGTSGGASSDF

v_gene: TRBV7-3
d_gene: NA
CDR3aa: CASSQIGRGGTNTGELFF

v_gene: TRBV7-2
d_gene: NA
CDR3aa: CASSPGVSLVGTGELFF

v_gene: TRBV4-1
d_gene: NA
CDR3aa: CASSQGGDYGYGYTF

v_gene: TRBV6-5
d_gene: TRBD2
CDR3aa: CASKSGSYTDTQYF

v_gene: TRBV10-3
d_gene: NA
CDR3aa: CAISEGGYEQYF

v_gene: TRBV11-3
d_gene: NA
CDR3aa: CASKTGSSGNTIYF

v_gene: TRBV7-3
d_gene: NA
CDR3aa: CASSLGRGYEQYF

v_gene: TRBV2
d_gene: TRBD1
CDR3aa: CASSEGTGTTGFF

v_gene: TRBV7-2
d_gene: NA
CDR3aa: CASSLAGGAQETQYF

v_gene: TRBV7-8
d_gene: NA
CDR3aa: CASSKTIWTDSGNTIYF

v_gene: TRBV19
d_gene: TRBD2
CDR3aa: CASSTGLAGVGRSSDTQYF